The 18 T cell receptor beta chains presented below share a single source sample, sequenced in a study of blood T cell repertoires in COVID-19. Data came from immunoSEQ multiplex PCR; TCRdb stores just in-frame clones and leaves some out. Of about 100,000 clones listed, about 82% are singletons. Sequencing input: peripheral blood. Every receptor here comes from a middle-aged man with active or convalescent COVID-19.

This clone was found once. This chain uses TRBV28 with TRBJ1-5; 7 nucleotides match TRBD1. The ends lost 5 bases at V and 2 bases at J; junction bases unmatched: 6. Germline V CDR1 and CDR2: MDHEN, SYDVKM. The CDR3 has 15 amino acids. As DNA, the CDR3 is TGTGCCAGCAGTCCGCAGGGGGAGGGCAATCAGCCCCAGCATTTT. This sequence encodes CASSPQGEGNQPQHF.

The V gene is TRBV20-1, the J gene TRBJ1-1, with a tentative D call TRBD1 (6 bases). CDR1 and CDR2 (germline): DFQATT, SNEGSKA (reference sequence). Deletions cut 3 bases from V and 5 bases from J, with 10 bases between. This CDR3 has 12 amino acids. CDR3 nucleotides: TGCAGTGCTAGTCAGGGGAAGACTGAAGCTTTCTTT. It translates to CSASQGKTEAFF.

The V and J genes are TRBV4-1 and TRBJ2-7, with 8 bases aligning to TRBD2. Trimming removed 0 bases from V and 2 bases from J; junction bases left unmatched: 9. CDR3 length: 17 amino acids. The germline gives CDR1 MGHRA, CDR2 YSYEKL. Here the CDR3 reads CASSQETGLAGAYEQYF. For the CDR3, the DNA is TGCGCCAGCAGCCAAGAGACCGGCCTAGCGGGTGCCTACGAGCAGTACTTC.

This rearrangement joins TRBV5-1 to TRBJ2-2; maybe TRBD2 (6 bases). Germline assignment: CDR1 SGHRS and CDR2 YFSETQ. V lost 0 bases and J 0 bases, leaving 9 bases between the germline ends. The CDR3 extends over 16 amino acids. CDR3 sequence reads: CASSLVVAANTGELFF. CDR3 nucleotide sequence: TGCGCCAGCAGCTTGGTTGTAGCGGCGAACACCGGGGAGCTGTTTTTT.

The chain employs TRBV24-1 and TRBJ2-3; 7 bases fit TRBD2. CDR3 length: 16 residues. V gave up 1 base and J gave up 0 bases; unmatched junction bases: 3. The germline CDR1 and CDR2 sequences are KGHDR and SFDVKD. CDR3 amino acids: CATSDFSGASTDTQYF. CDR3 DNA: TGTGCCACCAGTGATTTCAGCGGGGCTAGCACAGATACGCAGTATTTT.

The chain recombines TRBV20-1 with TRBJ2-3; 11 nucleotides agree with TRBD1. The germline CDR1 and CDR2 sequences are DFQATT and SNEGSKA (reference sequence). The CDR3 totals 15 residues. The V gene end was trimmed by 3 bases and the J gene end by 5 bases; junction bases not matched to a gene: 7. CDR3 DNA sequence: TGCAGTGCTAGTCTCGGACAGGGGGCCGGAGATACGCAGTATTTT. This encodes CSASLGQGAGDTQYF.

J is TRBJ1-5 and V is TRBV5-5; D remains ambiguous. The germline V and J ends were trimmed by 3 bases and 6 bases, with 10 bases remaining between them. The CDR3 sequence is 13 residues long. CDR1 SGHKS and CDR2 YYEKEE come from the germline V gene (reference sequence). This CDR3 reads CASSYGRVQPQHF. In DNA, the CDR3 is TGTGCCAGCAGCTACGGTCGGGTTCAGCCCCAGCATTTT.

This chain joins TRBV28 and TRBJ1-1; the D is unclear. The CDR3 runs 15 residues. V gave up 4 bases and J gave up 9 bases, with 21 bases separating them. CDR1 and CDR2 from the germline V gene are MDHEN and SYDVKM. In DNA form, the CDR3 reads TGTGCCAGCAGTTCCCCACTTACCTATTCGGGGAAAGCTTTCTTT. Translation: CASSSPLTYSGKAFF.

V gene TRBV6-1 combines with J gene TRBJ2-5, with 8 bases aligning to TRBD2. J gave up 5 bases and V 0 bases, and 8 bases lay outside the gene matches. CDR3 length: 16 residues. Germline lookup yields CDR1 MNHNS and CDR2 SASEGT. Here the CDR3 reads CASSEAVRGGWETQYF. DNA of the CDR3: TGTGCCAGCAGTGAAGCCGTCCGGGGGGGCTGGGAGACCCAGTACTTC.

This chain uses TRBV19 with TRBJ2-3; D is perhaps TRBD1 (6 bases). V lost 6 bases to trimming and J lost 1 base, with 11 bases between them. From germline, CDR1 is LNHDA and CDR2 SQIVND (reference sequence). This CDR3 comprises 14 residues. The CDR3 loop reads CASSHRTGTDTQYF. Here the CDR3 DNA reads TGTGCCAGTAGCCACCGGACAGGCACAGATACGCAGTATTTT.

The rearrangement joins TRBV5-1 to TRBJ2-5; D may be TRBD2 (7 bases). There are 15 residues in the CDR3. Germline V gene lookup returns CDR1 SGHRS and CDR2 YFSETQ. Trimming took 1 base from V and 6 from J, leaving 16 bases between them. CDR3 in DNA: TGCGCCAGCAGCTTGTACGGGGGAGGGGGAAAGACCCAGTACTTC. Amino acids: CASSLYGGGGKTQYF.

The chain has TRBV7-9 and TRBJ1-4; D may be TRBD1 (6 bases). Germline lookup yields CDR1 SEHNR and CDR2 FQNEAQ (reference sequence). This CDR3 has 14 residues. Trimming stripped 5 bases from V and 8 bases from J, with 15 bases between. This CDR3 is CASSHSQGREKLFF. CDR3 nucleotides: TGTGCCAGCAGCCACTCCCAGGGGCGGGAAAAACTGTTTTTT.

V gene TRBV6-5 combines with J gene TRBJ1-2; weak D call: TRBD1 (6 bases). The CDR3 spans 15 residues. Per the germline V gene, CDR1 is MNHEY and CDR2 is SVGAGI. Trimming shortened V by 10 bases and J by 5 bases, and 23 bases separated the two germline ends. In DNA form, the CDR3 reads TGTGCCATACAAACGGGGGGCGCAAAGGGGTATGGCTACACCTTC. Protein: CAIQTGGAKGYGYTF.

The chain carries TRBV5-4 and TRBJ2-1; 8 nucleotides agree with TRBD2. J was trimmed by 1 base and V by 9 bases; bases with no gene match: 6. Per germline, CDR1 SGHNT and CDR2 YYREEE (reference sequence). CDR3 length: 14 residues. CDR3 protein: CATRTSSSYNEQFF. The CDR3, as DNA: TGTGCCACTAGGACTAGCTCGTCCTACAATGAGCAGTTCTTC.

The CDR3 is CASSSTGSDEQYF. CDR3 coding DNA: TGTGCCAGCAGCTCCACAGGGAGCGACGAGCAGTACTTC. The rearrangement links TRBV7-9 to TRBJ2-7; TRBD1 is a possible D gene (6 bases). Deletions cut 4 bases from V and 5 bases from J, with 12 bases between. This CDR3 comprises 13 residues. Germline V gene sequence: CDR1 SEHNR, CDR2 FQNEAQ (reference sequence).

The CDR3 coding sequence is TGTGCCAGCAGTTACCCAGGCGGGGATGAGCAGTTCTTC. Its translation is CASSYPGGDEQFF. The chain carries TRBV6-5 and TRBJ2-1; D perhaps matches TRBD2 (6 bases). CDR1 and CDR2 from the germline V gene are MNHEY and SVGAGI. The V end was cut by 2 bases, the J end by 8 bases, with 10 bases between. The CDR3 is 13 amino acids.

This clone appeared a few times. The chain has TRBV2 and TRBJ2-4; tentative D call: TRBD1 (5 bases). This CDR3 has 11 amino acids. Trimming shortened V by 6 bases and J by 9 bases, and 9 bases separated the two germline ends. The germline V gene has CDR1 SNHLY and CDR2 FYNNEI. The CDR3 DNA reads TGTGCCAGCAGGACAGAAATCATTCAGTACTTC. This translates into CASRTEIIQYF.

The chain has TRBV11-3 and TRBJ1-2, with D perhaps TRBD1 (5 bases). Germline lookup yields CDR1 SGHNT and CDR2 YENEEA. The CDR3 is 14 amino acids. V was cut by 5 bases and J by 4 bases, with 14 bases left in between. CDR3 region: CASSPETDPYGYTF. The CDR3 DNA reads TGTGCCAGCAGCCCCGAGACAGATCCCTATGGCTACACCTTC. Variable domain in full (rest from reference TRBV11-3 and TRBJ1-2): EAGVVQSPRYKIIEKKQPVAFWCNPISGHNTLYWYLQNLGQGPELLIRYENEEAVDDSQLPKDRFSAERLKGVDSTLKIQPAELGDSAVYLCASSPETDPYGYTFGSGTRLTVV.